This is a list of T cell receptor beta chains from one sample in a study of CD8 T cell repertoires and HIV-1 epitope variants. Sequenced by immunoSEQ multiplex PCR; TCRdb stores in-frame clones only, minus some. This table holds about 4,900 clones, over 65% found once. Their target antigens are unknown. What was sequenced was cultured CD8+ T cells derived from PBMCs. These receptors all stem from a male donor with HIV. Both conserved end residues are trimmed from each CDR3.

TRBV7-7	TRBJ2-1	ASSPIAGGPHEQF
TRBV29-1	TRBJ2-2	SVRLERGAFAGELF
TRBV5-6	TRBJ1-1	ASREQGGTEAF
TRBV28	TRBJ2-1	ASIRFGSGIGDEQF
TRBV4-3	TRBJ2-4	ASSQERAVAKNIQY
TRBV5-1	TRBJ1-3	ASSFREPGNTIY
TRBV2	TRBJ2-3	ASQGLASSTDTQY
TRBV6-5	TRBJ2-7	ASSSWTESYEQY
TRBV28	TRBJ2-1	ASSLWGLDLGNEQF
TRBV19	TRBJ1-1	ASSIAGRGSPNTEAF
TRBV5-1	TRBJ1-5	ASSPVPDIGRAQPQH
TRBV15	TRBJ1-6	ATSWTGENSPLH
TRBV5-6	TRBJ2-7	ASSLTGSAYEQY
TRBV4-2	TRBJ2-7	ASSQDGILQGRDEQY
TRBV11-2	TRBJ2-5	ASSESGGLYQETQY
TRBV2	TRBJ2-3	ASEGDRVRDTQY
TRBV4-3	TRBJ2-7	ASSQYSGQAYEQY
TRBV10-2	TRBJ2-2	ASISDRAHGELF
TRBV7-8	TRBJ1-5	ASSQGPGGGNQPQH
TRBV2	TRBJ1-3	ATRRSSPSGNTIY
TRBV7-9	TRBJ2-7	ASSSTGQGEQY
TRBV6-5	TRBJ1-5	ATSGGVRNQPQH
TRBV5-4	TRBJ1-1	ASSLGGNTEAF
TRBV11-2	TRBJ1-3	ASSPVPGGLPIY
TRBV13	TRBJ2-3	ASSSGTPDDRTDTQY
TRBV7-9	TRBJ2-1	ASSSPTRDEQF
TRBV7-9	TRBJ1-5	ASSRVGNQPQH
TRBV6-1	TRBJ2-5	ASSELLGDSGSETQY
TRBV29-1	TRBJ2-1	SFSGLSYNEQF
TRBV27	TRBJ2-7	ASSLIAGGPEQY
TRBV7-2	TRBJ1-1	ASSLGQWSGTEAF
TRBV27	TRBJ2-1	ASSLGGDNYNEQF
TRBV7-8	TRBJ2-3	ASSLAPSGSATDTQY
TRBV27	TRBJ1-2	ASSPGTPPNYGYT
TRBV6-6	TRBJ1-5	ASRSGQGKQPQH
TRBV27	TRBJ1-2	ASRSGQGRDYGYT
TRBV7-2	TRBJ2-5	ASSLAGMEAQY